Below are 28 T cell receptor beta chains sequenced from a single sample in a study of identical twins. TCRdb reprocessed the 5' RACE reads with MiXCR, giving one entry per CDR3 protein. The sample carries 1.5 million to 2 million distinct CDR3 sequences, around 29% recorded once. Sequenced sample: cord blood. Receptor source: a newborn girl in good health.

This clonotype was seen ten or more times. The V gene is TRBV3-1, the J gene TRBJ2-4; 11 nucleotides match TRBD1. The CDR3 totals 13 residues. Per germline, CDR1 LGHDT and CDR2 YNNKEL (reference sequence). V lost 4 bases to trimming and J lost 8 bases; unmatched junction nucleotides: 1. The CDR3 loop reads CASSPGQGDIQYF. The CDR3 DNA sequence: TGTGCCAGCAGCCCGGGACAGGGGGACATTCAGTACTTC.

The table lists this clonotype with many counts. The chain combines TRBV27 with TRBJ2-7, with 7 bases identical to TRBD1. The CDR3 loop spans 13 amino acids. Germline V gene lookup returns CDR1 MNHEY and CDR2 SMNVEV (reference sequence). The trim removed 4 bases at V and 5 bases at J, leaving 5 bases unmatched. CDR3 sequence reads: CASSSDRVHEQYF. CDR3 DNA sequence: TGTGCCAGCAGTTCCGACAGGGTCCACGAGCAGTACTTC.

The V gene is TRBV20-1, the J gene TRBJ1-5; D gene uncertain. The CDR3 extends over 12 amino acids. The V end was cut by 0 bases, the J end by 9 bases, with 9 bases between. Germline V CDR1 and CDR2: DFQATT, SNEGSKA (reference sequence). CDR3 sequence reads: CSAREDKGPQHF. The CDR3 nucleotides are TGCAGTGCTAGAGAGGATAAGGGGCCCCAGCATTTT.

The chain links TRBV20-1 to TRBJ2-6, with D uncertain. V lost 6 bases and J lost 0, with 6 bases in between. Per the germline V gene, CDR1 is DFQATT and CDR2 is SNEGSKA (reference sequence). This CDR3 spans 13 amino acids. The CDR3, as DNA: TGCAGTGCCCCGAACTCTGGGGCCAACGTCCTGACTTTC. Translating it yields CSAPNSGANVLTF.

This clonotype was seen more than once but under ten times. The chain links TRBV6-5 to TRBJ2-7; 8 bases agree with TRBD1. V was pared by 2 bases and J by 1 base, with 4 bases of the junction left unmatched. Looked up from germline, CDR1 is MNHEY and CDR2 is SVGAGI. The CDR3 runs to 15 residues. The chain's CDR3 is CASSYPGQASYEQYF. Written as DNA, the CDR3 is TGTGCCAGCAGTTACCCGGGACAGGCATCCTACGAGCAGTACTTC.

Concerning this clonotype itself: The junction departs from the called germline gene at one end, perhaps through a read error. This chain connects TRBV3-1 to TRBJ2-5, with 11 bases that match TRBD2. The CDR3 has 18 residues. Germline CDR1 is LGHDT and CDR2 is YNNKEL (reference sequence). Written as DNA, the CDR3 is TGTGCCAGCAGCCGGACCCCCTTTGCTAGCGGGAGGACGGAGACCCGGTACTTC. Translated, it gives CASSRTPFASGRTETRYF.

The genes are TRBV3-1 and TRBJ2-3; 12 bases match TRBD2. V was pared by 1 base and J by 7 bases, with 9 bases of the junction left unmatched. The length of the CDR3 is 17 residues. Looked up from germline, CDR1 is LGHDT and CDR2 is YNNKEL (reference sequence). CDR3 nucleotides: TGTGCCAGCAGCCAAGCCTGGACTAGCGGGGCGCCGCATACGCAGTATTTT. As protein: CASSQAWTSGAPHTQYF.

This chain connects TRBV5-1 to TRBJ2-7; D is perhaps TRBD2 (5 bases). From germline, CDR1 is SGHRS and CDR2 YFSETQ. The CDR3 runs to 13 residues. Trimming left V 2 bases short and J 3 bases short, with 9 bases between. Written as DNA, the CDR3 is TGCGCCAGCAGCTTCGGGAAGGGCTACGAGCAGTACTTC. Amino acids: CASSFGKGYEQYF. The variable domain in full, completed from reference TRBV5-1 and TRBJ2-7, reads KAGVTQTPRYLIKTRGQQVTLSCSPISGHRSVSWYQQTPGQGLQFLFEYFSETQRNKGNFPGRFSGRQFSNSRSEMNVSTLELGDSALYLCASSFGKGYEQYFGPGTRLTVT.

V gene TRBV25-1 combines with J gene TRBJ2-5, with D perhaps matching TRBD2 (6 bases). Trimming stripped 5 bases from V and 2 bases from J, with 12 bases between. This CDR3 has 14 amino acids. Germline V gene data show CDR1 as MGHDK and CDR2 as SYGVNS. CDR3 bases: TGTGCCAGCAGTTCGGGGAGGAGTCAAGAGACCCAGTACTTC. Its protein is CASSSGRSQETQYF. The complete variable domain, with remaining parts taken from reference TRBV25-1 and TRBJ2-5, reads EADIYQTPRYLVIGTGKKITLECSQTMGHDKMYWYQQDPGMELHLIHYSYGVNSTEKGDLSSESTVSRIRTEHFPLTLESARPSHTSQYLCASSSGRSQETQYFGPGTRLLVL.

The chain has TRBV20-1 and TRBJ2-2, with TRBD2 identical over 7 bases. From germline, CDR1 is DFQATT and CDR2 SNEGSKA (reference sequence). The CDR3 spans 13 residues. Trimming cost V 3 bases and J 5 bases; bases outside gene matches: 3. Here the CDR3 reads CSASGRRTGELFF. The DNA of the CDR3 is TGCAGTGCTAGCGGGAGGAGGACCGGGGAGCTGTTTTTT.

This clonotype came up a few times. The J gene is TRBJ2-3, the V gene TRBV5-1, with D perhaps given as TRBD1 or TRBD2 (5 bases each). The CDR3 spans 15 residues. Trimming cost V 4 bases and J 6 bases, with 18 bases left between them. The V gene's germline CDR1 is SGHRS and CDR2 YFSETQ. CDR3: CASSLAGTTSDTQYF. The CDR3 DNA reads TGCGCCAGCAGCCTCGCCGGGACCACCTCTGATACGCAGTATTTT.

This chain joins TRBV25-1 and TRBJ2-7; either TRBD1 or TRBD2 may fit D (5 bases each). The germline CDR1 and CDR2 sequences are MGHDK and SYGVNS. V was shortened by 0 bases and J by 7 bases, with 22 bases between the two germline ends. The CDR3 sequence is 17 residues long. CDR3: CASSEYIGTDKYNEQYF. In nucleotides, the CDR3 is TGTGCCAGCAGTGAATATATAGGGACCGACAAGTACAATGAGCAGTACTTC.

Turning to this clonotype: Relative to the germline gene, one junction end is altered; a read error may explain this. V and J are TRBV12-3 or TRBV12-4 and TRBJ2-1; 11 bases fit TRBD2. The CDR3 runs 15 residues. The CDR3 reads CASSFSGRAYNEQSF. CDR3 nucleotide sequence: TGTGCCAGCAGTTTTAGCGGGAGGGCCTACAATGAGCAGTCCTTC.

This sequence joins TRBV20-1 and TRBJ2-2; D remains ambiguous. The CDR3 totals 12 residues. CDR1 DFQATT and CDR2 SNEGSKA come from the germline V gene (reference sequence). V was trimmed by 2 bases and J by 1 base, leaving 2 bases between them. The CDR3 DNA reads as TGCAGTGCTAGATGGAACACCGGGGAGCTGTTTTTT. Its translation is CSARWNTGELFF.

A few counts support this clonotype. The genes are TRBV20-1 and TRBJ1-1; D gene ambiguous. V dropped 6 bases and J dropped 3 bases, with 11 bases sitting between them. Germline V gives CDR1 DFQATT, CDR2 SNEGSKA (reference sequence). This CDR3 contains 12 residues. CDR3 nucleotides: TGCAGTGCCCCGGATAGACACACTGAAGCTTTCTTT. Translated, it gives CSAPDRHTEAFF.

V is TRBV20-1 and J is TRBJ2-7, with 9 bases lining up with TRBD2. Germline V gives CDR1 DFQATT, CDR2 SNEGSKA (reference sequence). Germline trimming cut 3 bases from V and 4 bases from J; bases unmatched to any gene: 7. CDR3 size: 14 residues. The CDR3, as DNA: TGCAGTGCTAGTGTGGGCGGGGGGGCTTACGAGCAGTACTTC. Protein product: CSASVGGGAYEQYF.

V and J are TRBV7-2 and TRBJ2-1, with D maybe TRBD2 (6 bases). V was trimmed by 5 bases and J by 12 bases, leaving 17 bases between them. Germline-derived CDR1 and CDR2 are SGHTA and FQGNSA. This CDR3 region has 13 residues. The CDR3 coding sequence is TGTGCCAGCAGCAACCGGGACTTCTATTGGCAGTTCTTC. Translation: CASSNRDFYWQFF.

The DNA of the CDR3 is TGTGCCAGCAGTCGGGAGGGACTACTCACTCCCTACGAGCAGTACTTC. It yields the protein CASSREGLLTPYEQYF. The chain couples TRBV6-2 or TRBV6-3 to TRBJ2-7; 8 bases match TRBD2. Looked up from germline, CDR1 is MNHEY and CDR2 is SVGEGT. This CDR3 comprises 16 residues. The J segment lost 2 bases and the V segment lost 5 bases, leaving 11 bases of the junction unmatched.

This clonotype was seen a few times. The chain is built from TRBV10-3 and TRBJ2-1; TRBD2 aligns across 15 bases. This CDR3 contains 20 residues. V dropped 0 bases and J dropped 1; count of bases not matched to a gene: 7. CDR1 is ENHRY, CDR2 SYGVKD, per germline. Here the CDR3 reads CAISESRTSGRAISYNEQFF. The CDR3, as DNA: TGTGCCATCAGTGAGTCCCGGACTAGCGGGAGGGCCATATCCTACAATGAGCAGTTCTTC.

This clonotype was seen only a few times. The chain has TRBV6-5 and TRBJ2-1, with TRBD2 matching over 9 bases. The J call may be incorrect, as the DNA end agrees better with TRBJ2-7. The CDR3 extends over 15 amino acids. Germline-derived CDR1 and CDR2 are MNHEY and SVGAGI. Written as DNA, the CDR3 is TGTGCCAGCAGTTACTCAGCGGGAGGCTACAATGAGCAGTACTTC. Its translation is CASSYSAGGYNEQYF.

The rearrangement uses TRBV2 and TRBJ1-5; 8 nucleotides line up with TRBD1. The CDR3 is 13 residues long. Germline trimming cut 8 bases from V and 6 bases from J; bases unmatched to any gene: 6. The germline V gene encodes CDR1 SNHLY and CDR2 FYNNEI. Here the CDR3 DNA reads TGTGCCAGCGGGGGACAGGCGGGTCAGCCCCAGCATTTT. It translates to CASGGQAGQPQHF.

This clonotype was observed at least ten times. The rearrangement links TRBV29-1 to TRBJ2-5, with D perhaps TRBD1 (5 bases). The germline V and J ends were trimmed by 4 bases and 2 bases, with 5 bases remaining between them. The CDR3 spans 11 residues. Per the germline V gene, CDR1 is SQVTM and CDR2 is ANQGSEA. The CDR3 loop is CSVAGQETQYF. The CDR3 DNA follows: TGCAGCGTTGCAGGGCAAGAGACCCAGTACTTC.

Comment on this clonotype: Relative to the germline gene, one junction end is altered; a read error may explain this. The gene calls are TRBV4-1 and TRBJ2-1, with D tentatively TRBD2 (7 bases). CDR3 length equals 16 residues. The germline gives CDR1 MGHRA, CDR2 YSYEKL. The CDR3 loop is CANSQGGRADYNEQFF. CDR3 sequence (DNA): TGCGCCAACAGCCAAGGGGGGAGGGCTGACTACAATGAGCAGTTCTTC.

Concerning this clonotype itself: A read error may be the cause here, since a much bigger clone is one base away. The chain joins TRBV29-1 to TRBJ2-1; the match to TRBD1 covers 8 bases. This CDR3 comprises 14 residues. Germline V gene data show CDR1 as SQVTM and CDR2 as ANQGSEA. Here the CDR3 reads CSVDGDRGYNGQFF. DNA of the CDR3: TGCAGCGTTGATGGAGACAGGGGCTACAATGGGCAGTTCTTC.

This CDR3 reads CASSLISGTQNEKLFF. CDR3 bases: TGCGCCAGCAGCCTTATATCCGGGACACAGAATGAAAAACTGTTTTTT. This sequence joins TRBV5-1 and TRBJ1-4; D is perhaps TRBD1 (6 bases). V was pared by 4 bases and J by 5 bases, with 18 bases between. Per the germline V gene, CDR1 is SGHRS and CDR2 is YFSETQ. The CDR3 runs 16 residues.

The table lists this clonotype with many counts. V and J are TRBV12-5 and TRBJ1-2, with D unresolved. The CDR3 covers 14 residues. Germline CDR1 and CDR2: LGHNT and FRNRAP. Trimming shortened V by 3 bases and J by 7 bases, and 15 bases separated the two germline ends. CDR3 sequence: CASGFGTGYRGYTF. The CDR3 region has the DNA TGTGCTAGTGGTTTCGGCACCGGGTATCGTGGCTACACCTTC.

About this clonotype: Just one base apart from a much larger clone, this may be a read error. The V gene is TRBV3-1, the J gene TRBJ2-3; possible D gene TRBD2, 6 bases. From germline, CDR1 is LGHDT and CDR2 YNNKEL (reference sequence). The CDR3 has 15 amino acids. The DNA of the CDR3 is TGTACCAGCAGCCAAGCTAGCGTCTTCACAGATACGCAGTATTTT. Translated: CTSSQASVFTDTQYF.

This clonotype has just a few counts. The chain recombines TRBV12-3 or TRBV12-4 with TRBJ2-7, with 7 nucleotides matching TRBD1. V trimming: 2 bases; J trimming: 3 bases; junction bases outside the gene matches: 7. CDR3 length: 15 amino acids. DNA of the CDR3: TGTGCCAGCAGTTTACCCCGACAGGGAGTCTACGAGCAGTACTTC. Translation: CASSLPRQGVYEQYF.